The clone carrying this TCR beta chain was found a few times. Its antigen remains unknown. This entry is derived from a study of beta chain features in type 1 diabetes. Study-level findings and limits: Among patients with Type 1 diabetes, TCRB CDR3s were moderately but significantly shorter in every one of the four CD4+ subsets. Relative to healthy donors, patients appeared to have naive, central memory and Treg TCRB repertoires that were more similar.

Sequencing targeted expressed TCRB transcripts, as all isolated RNA had been reverse transcribed. TCRdb's table, derived via immunoSEQ multiplex PCR, lists solely in-frame clones and lacks some. Of 200,000 to 250,000 clones in the sample, over 9.5% were seen once. The CDR3 is 13 amino acids. Trimming took 6 bases from V and 0 from J; bases not matched to a gene: 2. Germline-derived CDR1 and CDR2 are MNHNY and SVGAGI (reference sequence). Sorting that relied on CD45RO/CCR7/CD25/CD127/CD95/CD27 yielded CD4+ naive, central memory, regulatory and stem cell-like memory cells. The sequenced sample consisted of naive CD4+ T cells from blood. The source of this sequence is a woman younger than 35 in good health. V and J are TRBV6-6 and TRBJ2-7, with 7 bases fitting TRBD1. In DNA, the CDR3 is TGTGCCAGCAGAGGGACAGCCTCCTACGAGCAGTACTTC. Residues: CASRGTASYEQYF.